This T cell receptor beta chain comes out of a study of blood T cell repertoires in COVID-19. In the authors' workflow: Scientists estimated how many nucleated cells there were by amplifying reference gene primers. The method was immunoSEQ multiplex PCR; TCRdb's version includes in-frame clones alone and lacks a portion of them. V and J calls and clone size come straight from that table; D and trimming were deduced from the DNA. The table includes 140,000 or so clones, 80% to 90% detected once. This TCR came from a woman in her fifties or sixties with active or convalescent COVID-19. Sequencing was done on a sample of peripheral blood.

For the CDR3, the DNA is TGCGCCAGCAGCCACCCCCGACTGAGCGGGCAAGAGACCCAGTACTTC. It yields the protein CASSHPRLSGQETQYF. The V gene is TRBV5-1, the J gene TRBJ2-5; TRBD2 is a possible D gene (6 bases). In germline, CDR1 is SGHRS, CDR2 YFSETQ. This CDR3 has 16 residues. The germline V and J ends were trimmed by 4 bases and 2 bases, with 18 bases remaining between them.